The 18 T cell receptor beta chains presented below share a single source sample, sequenced in a study of blood T cell repertoires in COVID-19. The assay was immunoSEQ multiplex PCR, and TCRdb's table has in-frame clones only and misses some. The top ten hold 1% to 1.5% of the sample, which has 370,000 or so clones, over 75% seen once. What was sequenced was PBMCs or T cells enriched from blood (not recorded which). Every receptor here comes from a man in his thirties or forties who had recovered from COVID-19.

The chain uses TRBV27 and TRBJ2-1; possibly TRBD1 for D (6 bases). Germline loops: CDR1 MNHEY, CDR2 SMNVEV (reference sequence). This CDR3 spans 15 amino acids. V was cut by 4 bases and J by 0 bases, with 10 bases left in between. The CDR3 nucleotides read TGTGCCAGCAGTTCAGGGGTTAGCTCCTACAATGAGCAGTTCTTC. The encoded protein is CASSSGVSSYNEQFF.

As to this clone: This specimen includes other DNA sequences encoding the same CDR3. The chain joins TRBV6-5 to TRBJ2-3; the match to TRBD2 covers 9 bases. The CDR3 extends over 14 amino acids. Germline V gene lookup returns CDR1 MNHEY and CDR2 SVGAGI. With 6 bases clipped from V and 3 bases from J, the junction kept 4 bases outside the gene matches. The CDR3 DNA sequence: TGTGCCAGCAGCCCGACTAGCGGTACAGATACGCAGTATTTT. It is translated as CASSPTSGTDTQYF.

This chain uses TRBV5-1 with TRBJ1-2; 7 positions agree with TRBD1. Per the germline V gene, CDR1 is SGHRS and CDR2 is YFSETQ. CDR3 size: 14 residues. With V trimmed by 5 bases and J by 2 bases, 6 bases remained unmatched. CDR3 nucleotides: TGCGCCAGCAGTGGAGGGGGCGCGAACTATGGCTACACCTTC. Encoded protein: CASSGGGANYGYTF.

This chain connects TRBV7-3 to TRBJ1-1; D is ambiguous. Between the trimmed V and J ends, which lost 5 bases and 5 bases, there was a span of 15 bases. The CDR3 is 14 amino acids. Germline values: CDR1 SGHTA, CDR2 FQGTGA. The CDR3 region is CASSLLAPGTEAFF. The CDR3 region has the DNA TGTGCCAGCAGCCTCCTGGCCCCGGGGACTGAAGCTTTCTTT.

The V gene is TRBV21-1, the J gene TRBJ1-6. TRBV21-1 is termed a pseudogene. CDR3 length: 17 amino acids. DNA for the CDR3: TGTGCCAGCAGCAAAGGGGCGGACCGGGATTATAATTCACCCCTCCACTTT. Translating gives CASSKGADRDYNSPLHF.

The chain links TRBV3-1 (or the pseudogene TRBV3-2) to TRBJ1-2; 7 bases match TRBD1. Losses at the gene ends were 5 bases for V and 8 bases for J; bases not matched to a gene: 5. Germline V gene sequence: CDR1 LGHDT, CDR2 YNNKEL (reference sequence). This CDR3 spans 12 amino acids. The CDR3 loop reads CASSLGRGGYTF. CDR3 DNA sequence: TGTGCCAGCAGCTTAGGCAGGGGGGGCTACACCTTC.

This rearrangement joins TRBV9 to TRBJ2-3; tentatively, D is TRBD1 (5 bases). Germline loops: CDR1 SGDLS, CDR2 YYNGEE. This CDR3 spans 13 amino acids. V was cut by 4 bases and J by 3 bases, with 9 bases left in between. The CDR3 DNA follows: TGTGCCAGCAGCTCACAGGTTACAGATACGCAGTATTTT. Protein product: CASSSQVTDTQYF.

This clone was observed a handful of times. The J gene is TRBJ2-2, the V gene TRBV7-9; TRBD2 aligns across 7 bases. This CDR3 has 19 amino acids. V gave up 4 bases and J gave up 1 base; unmatched junction bases: 15. Germline V lookup: CDR1 SEHNR, CDR2 FQNEAQ (reference sequence). CDR3 in amino acids: CASSSRAGPFLLNTGELFF. The CDR3 DNA reads TGTGCCAGCAGCTCTAGAGCGGGGCCCTTCCTATTGAACACCGGGGAGCTGTTTTTT.

Of note for this clone: Different DNA sequences within this sample yield the same CDR3. This chain joins TRBV3-1 (or the pseudogene TRBV3-2) and TRBJ1-2; no reliable D call. Germline assignment: CDR1 LGHDT and CDR2 YNNKEL (reference sequence). Trimming pared 0 bases from V and 4 bases from J, leaving 12 bases between. The CDR3 has 15 residues. Written as DNA, the CDR3 is TGTGCCAGCAGCCAAGAGGGCGGGGAAAGCTATGGCTACACCTTC. Protein: CASSQEGGESYGYTF.

The chain combines TRBV13 with TRBJ2-7; D not resolved. The germline V gene encodes CDR1 PRHDT and CDR2 FYEKMQ (reference sequence). The V gene lost 0 bases and the J gene lost 2 bases, with 8 bases spanning the gap. The CDR3 length is 14 residues. CDR3 protein: CASSLGVGTYEQYF. The CDR3 bases are TGTGCCAGCAGCTTAGGCGTCGGTACCTACGAGCAGTACTTC.

This rearrangement joins TRBV6-2 or TRBV6-3 to TRBJ2-2; 7 bases fit TRBD1. The CDR3 contains 18 residues. Losses at the gene ends were 2 bases for V and 9 bases for J; bases not matched to a gene: 18. From germline, CDR1 is MNHEY and CDR2 SVGEGT. The CDR3 region is CASSYTSPTGWVGRELFF. For the CDR3, the DNA is TGTGCCAGCAGTTACACCTCCCCGACAGGGTGGGTTGGCCGGGAGCTGTTTTTT.

V is TRBV29-1 and J is TRBJ1-6; 7 nucleotides line up with TRBD1. The J segment lost 6 bases and the V segment lost 5 bases, leaving 4 bases of the junction unmatched. This CDR3 comprises 13 residues. CDR1 and CDR2 (germline): SQVTM, ANQGSEA. The DNA of the CDR3 is TGCAGCGTTCGCCGGGACAGTAATTCACCCCTCCACTTT. It is translated as CSVRRDSNSPLHF.

The V call is TRBV2, the J call TRBJ1-2; TRBD1 matches 10 bases. Trimming cost V 4 bases and J 1 base; bases outside gene matches: 6. The CDR3 contains 16 residues. In germline, CDR1 is SNHLY, CDR2 FYNNEI. The CDR3 bases are TGTGCCAGCAGTGTAGTGACAGGGGGCGGTAACTATGGCTACACCTTC. It codes for CASSVVTGGGNYGYTF.

The chain is built from TRBV5-5 and TRBJ2-7, with D possibly TRBD2 on 6 matching bases. Deletions cut 1 base from V and 5 bases from J, with 10 bases between. The CDR3 is made up of 13 amino acids. In germline, CDR1 is SGHKS, CDR2 YYEKEE (reference sequence). As DNA, the CDR3 is TGTGCCAGCAGCTTGTGGGGGGAGGACGAGCAGTACTTC. Protein product: CASSLWGEDEQYF.

The chain links TRBV2 to TRBJ2-7, with D unresolved. The CDR3 has 12 amino acids. V shed 6 bases and J shed 0 bases, with 6 bases lying between them. Germline CDR1 is SNHLY and CDR2 is FYNNEI. In nucleotides, the CDR3 is TGTGCCAGCAGGGCGGTCTCCTACGAGCAGTACTTC. Its protein is CASRAVSYEQYF.

The CDR3 coding sequence is TGTGCCAGCAGGGCCAGGTTCCTGAACACTGAAGCTTTCTTT. Its translation: CASRARFLNTEAFF. The chain is built from TRBV6-5 and TRBJ1-1; D gene ambiguous. This CDR3 has 14 residues. Germline V gene sequence: CDR1 MNHEY, CDR2 SVGAGI. V was clipped by 6 bases and J by 0 bases, with 11 bases between them.

The chain carries TRBV6-6 and TRBJ1-2, with 8 bases aligning to TRBD1. Germline CDR1 is MNHNY and CDR2 is SVGAGI (reference sequence). CDR3 length: 14 residues. V lost 7 bases to trimming and J lost 5 bases; unmatched junction nucleotides: 9. Written as DNA, the CDR3 is TGTGCCAGCAAGGAGTCAGGGGGCCAATATGGCTACACCTTC. This encodes CASKESGGQYGYTF.

The chain recombines TRBV12-5 with TRBJ1-1, with 9 positions matching TRBD1. Germline CDR1 reads LGHNT; CDR2 reads FRNRAP. Losses at the gene ends were 5 bases for V and 5 bases for J; bases not matched to a gene: 9. CDR3 length: 15 residues. Here the CDR3 DNA reads TGTGCTAGTGGTCTACCGTCAGGACAGGGGACTGAAGCTTTCTTT. Translated: CASGLPSGQGTEAFF.